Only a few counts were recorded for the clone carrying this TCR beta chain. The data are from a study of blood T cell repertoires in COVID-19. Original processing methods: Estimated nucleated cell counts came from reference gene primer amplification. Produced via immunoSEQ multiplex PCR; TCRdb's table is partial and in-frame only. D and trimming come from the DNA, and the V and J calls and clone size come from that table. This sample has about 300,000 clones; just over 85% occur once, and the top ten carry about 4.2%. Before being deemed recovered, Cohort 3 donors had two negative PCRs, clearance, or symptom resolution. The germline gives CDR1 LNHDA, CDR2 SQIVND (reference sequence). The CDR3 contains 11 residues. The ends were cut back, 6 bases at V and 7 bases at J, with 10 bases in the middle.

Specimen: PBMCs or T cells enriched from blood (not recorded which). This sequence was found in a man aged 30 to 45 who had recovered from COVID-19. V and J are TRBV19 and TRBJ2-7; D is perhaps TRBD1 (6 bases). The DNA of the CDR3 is TGTGCCAGTAGACAGGGTGGGGAGCAGTACTTC. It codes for CASRQGGEQYF.